This TCR beta chain appears in the sequencing data of a study of beta chain features in type 1 diabetes. The study reverse transcribed the entire isolated RNA, so it sequenced expressed TCRB transcripts. Profiling relied on immunoSEQ multiplex PCR, and the TCRdb table lists in-frame clones only, not all of them. The sample holds about 370,000 clones, approximately 15% seen once. The CDR3 totals 14 residues. V gave up 4 bases and J gave up 5 bases, with 14 bases separating them. CDR1 and CDR2 (germline): SEHNR, FQNEAQ (reference sequence). This clone was seen more than once but under ten times. The specimen was naive CD4+ T cells from blood. The rearrangement joins TRBV7-9 to TRBJ2-5; D gene unclear. The clonotype comes from a woman between 18 and 29 years old in good health. CDR3 in DNA: TGTGCCAGCAGCTCCCCGTTACTGCGGGAGACCCAGTACTTC. Its translation: CASSSPLLRETQYF.